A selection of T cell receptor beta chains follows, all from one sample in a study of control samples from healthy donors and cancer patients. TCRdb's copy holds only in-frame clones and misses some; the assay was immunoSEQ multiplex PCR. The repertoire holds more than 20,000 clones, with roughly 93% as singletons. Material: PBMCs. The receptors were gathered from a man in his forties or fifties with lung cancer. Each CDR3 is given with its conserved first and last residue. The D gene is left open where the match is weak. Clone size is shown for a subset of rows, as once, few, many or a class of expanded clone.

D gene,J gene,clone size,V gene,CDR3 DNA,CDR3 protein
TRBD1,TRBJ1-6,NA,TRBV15,TGTGCCACCAGCAGAGATCTTCAGGGGGATTCACCCCTCCACTTT,CATSRDLQGDSPLHF
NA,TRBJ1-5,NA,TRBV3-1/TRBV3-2,TGTGCCAGCAGCCAAGATCTAAATCAGCCCCAGCATTTT,CASSQDLNQPQHF
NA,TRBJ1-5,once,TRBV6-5,TGTGCCAGCAGTTACGGGCAGGGCAGCAATCAGCCCCAGCATTTT,CASSYGQGSNQPQHF
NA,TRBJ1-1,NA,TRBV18,TGTGCCAGCTCACCGCCCGGGATCGGCACTGAAGCTTTCTTT,CASSPPGIGTEAFF
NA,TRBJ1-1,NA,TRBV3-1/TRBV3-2,TGTGCCAGCAGTCAGCTTGGACAGCCGGCCACTGAAGCTTTCTTT,CASSQLGQPATEAFF
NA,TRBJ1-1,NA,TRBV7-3,TGTGCCACAGGCCGGGCGAACACTGAAGCTTTCTTT,CATGRANTEAFF
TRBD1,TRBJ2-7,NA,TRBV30,TGTGCCTGGGCCCGACAGGGAGCCTACGAGCAGTACTTC,CAWARQGAYEQYF
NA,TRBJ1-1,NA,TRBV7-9,TGTGCCAGCAGCTTAGTCGACACTGAAGCTTTCTTT,CASSLVDTEAFF
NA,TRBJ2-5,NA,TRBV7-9,TGTGCCAGCAGCCCCCCTTTACAAGAGACCCAGTACTTC,CASSPPLQETQYF
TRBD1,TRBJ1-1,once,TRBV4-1,TGCGCCAGCAGCATTACCTTCGGGACAGTAAACACTGAAGCTTTCTTT,CASSITFGTVNTEAFF
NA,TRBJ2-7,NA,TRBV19,TGTGCCAGTAGTATACCCTACAGGGACTCCTACGAGCAGTACTTC,CASSIPYRDSYEQYF
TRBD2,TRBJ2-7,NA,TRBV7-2,TGTGCCAGCACCCCTGGCGGGGGAGTCTCCTACGAGCAGTACTTC,CASTPGGGVSYEQYF
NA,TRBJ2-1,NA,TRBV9,TGTGCCAGCAGTAGGGGGAGCGGGGCTTACAATGAGCAGTTCTTC,CASSRGSGAYNEQFF
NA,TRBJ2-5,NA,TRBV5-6,TGTGCCAGCAGCCTTTCGTCTGGGAACCAGTACTTC,CASSLSSGNQYF
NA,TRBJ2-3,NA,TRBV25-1,TGTGCCAGCAGTGGGCCGGGGAGCACAGATACGCAGTATTTT,CASSGPGSTDTQYF
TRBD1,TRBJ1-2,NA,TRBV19,TGTGCCAGTAGGACAGGGTTAGGTGGCTACACCTTC,CASRTGLGGYTF
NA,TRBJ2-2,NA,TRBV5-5,TGTGCCAGCAGCTTCAAGGGGGGGAGCGGGGAGCTGTTTTTT,CASSFKGGSGELFF
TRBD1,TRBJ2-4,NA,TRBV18,TGTGCCAGCTCACCCCCGACACTTATCCTCGGACAGGGAAGTAACATTCAGTACTTC,CASSPPTLILGQGSNIQYF
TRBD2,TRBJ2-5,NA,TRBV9,TGTGCCAGCAGCGCCCTCGGGGGGGGGCCGCAAGAGACCCAGTACTTC,CASSALGGGPQETQYF
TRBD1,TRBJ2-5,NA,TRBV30,TGTGCCTGCCTTCGACAGGGCAGTGCGGAGACCCAGTACTTC,CACLRQGSAETQYF
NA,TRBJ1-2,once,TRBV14,TGTGCCAGCAGCCCGACGGTTGCGAATGGCTACACCTTC,CASSPTVANGYTF
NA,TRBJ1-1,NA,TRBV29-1,TGCAGCGTTGATCGGGCAGGGAGCACTGAAGCTTTCTTT,CSVDRAGSTEAFF
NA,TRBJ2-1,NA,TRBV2,TGTGCCAGCACCCCGGACAGCAATGAGCAGTTCTTC,CASTPDSNEQFF
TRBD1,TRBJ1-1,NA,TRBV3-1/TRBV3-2,TGTGCCAGCAGCCCCTCAGACAGGGTGCCTGAAGCTTTCTTT,CASSPSDRVPEAFF
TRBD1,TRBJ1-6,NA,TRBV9,TGTGCCAGCAGCGACGGGACAGGCAGGGGTAATTCACCCCTCCACTTT,CASSDGTGRGNSPLHF
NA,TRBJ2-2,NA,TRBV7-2,TGTGCCAGCAGCCCAAACGCCAACACCGGGGAGCTGTTTTTT,CASSPNANTGELFF
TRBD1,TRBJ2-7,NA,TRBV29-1,TGCAGCGTGATTAGCCAGGGGGCCTACGAGCAGTACTTC,CSVISQGAYEQYF
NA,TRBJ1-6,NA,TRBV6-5,TGTGCCAGCAGTCCCGGGATAACGTCATCACCCCTCCACTTT,CASSPGITSSPLHF
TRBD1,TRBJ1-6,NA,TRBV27,TGTGCCAGCAGTTTTTATGACAGGGTTAACTCACCCCTCCACTTT,CASSFYDRVNSPLHF
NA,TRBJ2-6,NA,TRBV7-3,TGTGCCAGCAGCTTAAACGTGGGAGGTGGGGCCAACGTCCTGACTTTC,CASSLNVGGGANVLTF
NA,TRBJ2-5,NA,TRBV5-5,TGTGCCAGCAGCGAAAGTATCCGGCATACGCCTGAGACCCAGTACTTC,CASSESIRHTPETQYF
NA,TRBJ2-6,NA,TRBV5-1,TGCGCCAGCAGCTTGGGTGGAAGCTCTGGGGCCAACGTCCTGACTTTC,CASSLGGSSGANVLTF
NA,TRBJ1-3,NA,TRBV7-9,TGTGCCAGCAGCGGAACAGTATCCGGAAACACCATATATTTT,CASSGTVSGNTIYF
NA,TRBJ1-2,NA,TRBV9,TGTGCCAGCAGCGCCACTTACGAGCACTATGGCTACACCTTC,CASSATYEHYGYTF
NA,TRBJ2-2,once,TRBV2,TGTGCCAGCAGTGACGGTCCGATTTACCAAGTCGGGGAGCTGTTTTTT,CASSDGPIYQVGELFF
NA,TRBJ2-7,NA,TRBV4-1,TGCGCCAGCAGCCAAGGATCCTACGAGCAGTACTTC,CASSQGSYEQYF